The sequence of this TCR beta chain was determined in a study of cytomegalovirus exposure and HLA in healthy donors. Study outcomes and limitations: The investigators catalogued 150 to 200 TCR beta chains as cytomegalovirus-associated.

PCR used 60 Vbeta primers and 13 Jbeta primers. Original handling: Later, an analysis found about 77 million unique TCR beta chains, and about 9.9 million of these were shared. Measured with immunoSEQ multiplex PCR; TCRdb has only the in-frame clones, and not every one. The V and J calls and clone size are taken from that table; D and trimming were inferred from the DNA. The table records fewer than 250,000 clones, approximately 78% of them present only once. A remark on this clone: The antigen is unknown.

Germline-derived CDR1 and CDR2 are SGHTA and FQGTGA. V gave up 5 bases and J gave up 5 bases; unmatched junction bases: 2. The length of the CDR3 is 13 residues. The clonotype was recovered from a male donor in good health and CMV-seronegative. This sequence joins TRBV7-3 and TRBJ2-2; 7 bases line up with TRBD2. Sequenced input: PBMCs. CDR3 in DNA: TGTGCCAGCAGCCACGGGGGGACCGGGGAGCTGTTTTTT. Translated, it gives CASSHGGTGELFF.